Listed below are T cell receptor beta chains from one sample, sequenced in a study of patients and donors after allogeneic stem cell transplantation. From the RT-PCR reads, TCRdb called clonotypes with MiXCR, one entry per CDR3 protein. Of hundreds of thousands of distinct CDR3 sequences detected, 16% appear once; the ten largest clones hold less than 8.5%. Material: blood, either unsorted or a sorted T cell fraction (not recorded which). The receptors originated from a human donor who was either an allogeneic HSCT recipient or a stem cell or donor lymphocyte infusion donor (not recorded which). It is not recorded whose cells these are; they may come from a transplant donor. CDR3s include the opening cysteine and the closing phenylalanine or tryptophan. Fields, in order: J gene, clone size, D gene, V gene, CDR3 length, CDR3 protein, CDR3 DNA. A D gene is named only where the DNA matches it firmly. Expanded clones are given a class, and other clones once, few, many or no size at all.

TRBJ1-2 NA NA TRBV29-1 12 CSVELDAYGYTF TGCAGCGTTGAATTGGACGCCTATGGCTACACCTTC
TRBJ2-5 few TRBD2 TRBV6-1 19 CASSEAEVWGGRARETQYF TGTGCCAGCAGTGAAGCGGAAGTTTGGGGCGGGAGGGCACGGGAGACCCAGTACTTC
TRBJ2-5 NA NA TRBV20-1 11 CSALAPEAQYF TGCAGTGCCTTAGCACCCGAGGCCCAGTACTTC
TRBJ2-7 few TRBD1 TRBV12-5 14 CASAPGQGAYEQYF TGTGCTAGCGCCCCGGGACAGGGGGCCTACGAGCAGTACTTC
TRBJ2-1 many NA TRBV29-1 12 CSVVSIHNEQFF TGCAGCGTTGTATCCATCCACAATGAGCAGTTCTTC
TRBJ2-2 NA NA TRBV5-1 15 CASSLVGADTGELFF TGCGCCAGCAGCTTGGTAGGGGCCGACACCGGGGAGCTGTTTTTT
TRBJ2-5 NA NA TRBV7-3 14 CASSLTGGQETQYF TGTGCCAGCAGCTTAACAGGAGGGCAAGAGACCCAGTACTTC
TRBJ1-3 few NA TRBV20-1 14 CSARLDSSGNTIYF TGCAGTGCTAGATTGGACAGCTCTGGAAACACCATATATTTT
TRBJ1-1 few TRBD1 TRBV6-1 14 CASRLTGVNTEAFF TGTGCCAGCCGCTTGACAGGGGTTAACACTGAAGCTTTCTTT
TRBJ1-2 NA NA TRBV5-1 13 CASSEGDWGGYTF TGCGCCAGCAGCGAGGGGGATTGGGGTGGCTACACCTTC
TRBJ1-4 NA TRBD1 TRBV7-2 15 CASGGSGTVNEKLFF TGTGCCAGCGGGGGGTCCGGGACAGTTAATGAAAAACTGTTTTTT
TRBJ1-1 NA NA TRBV11-2 16 CASSLNRDLGNTEAFF TGTGCCAGCAGCTTAAACAGGGATCTTGGGAACACTGAAGCTTTCTTT
TRBJ1-4 few NA TRBV4-2 14 CASSRSGEDEKLFF TGTGCCAGCAGCCGTTCAGGGGAAGACGAAAAACTGTTTTTT
TRBJ2-5 NA TRBD2 TRBV7-9 16 CASSPLGLAGSETQYF TGTGCCAGCAGCCCTTTGGGACTAGCGGGTTCTGAGACCCAGTACTTC
TRBJ2-2 few NA TRBV14 16 CASSLRGRSNTGELFF TGTGCCAGCAGCCTCCGTGGGAGATCAAACACCGGGGAGCTGTTTTTT
TRBJ2-1 many NA TRBV7-8 15 CASSLRQGTYNEQFF TGTGCCAGCAGCTTAAGGCAGGGAACCTACAATGAGCAGTTCTTC
TRBJ2-2 few TRBD2 TRBV11-2 17 CASSLFQAGANTGELFF TGTGCCAGCAGCCTTTTCCAAGCGGGGGCGAACACCGGGGAGCTGTTTTTT
TRBJ1-3 many NA TRBV24-1 15 CATSETGISGNTIYF TGTGCCACCAGTGAAACAGGAATCTCTGGAAACACCATATATTTT
TRBJ2-2 many TRBD1 TRBV7-7 15 CASSLGDRGTGELFF TGTGCCAGCAGCTTAGGGGACAGGGGCACCGGGGAGCTGTTTTTT
TRBJ1-5 NA NA TRBV6-2/TRBV6-3 14 CASGETRGNQPQHF TGTGCCAGCGGTGAGACCAGGGGCAATCAGCCCCAGCATTTT
TRBJ2-3 many TRBD2 TRBV27 18 CASSLGASGRTSTDTQYF TGTGCCAGCAGTTTAGGGGCTAGCGGGAGGACTAGCACAGATACGCAGTATTTT
TRBJ2-4 few TRBD1 TRBV30 14 CAWSSETGKNIQYF TGTGCCTGGAGTTCGGAGACAGGGAAAAACATTCAGTACTTC
TRBJ2-1 few TRBD2 TRBV3-1 17 CASSQSPVAGDSGEQFF TGTGCCAGCAGCCAGTCGCCCGTAGCGGGAGACTCTGGTGAGCAGTTCTTC
TRBJ2-3 few NA TRBV19 18 CASSIFGSGRIVPDTQYF TGTGCCAGTAGTATATTCGGGTCCGGCAGAATTGTACCAGATACGCAGTATTTT
TRBJ2-1 NA TRBD1 TRBV5-1 15 CASSRDRVSYNEQFF TGCGCCAGCAGCCGGGACAGAGTCTCCTACAATGAGCAGTTCTTC
TRBJ2-2 many TRBD1 TRBV4-3 15 CASSPQGADTGELFF TGCGCCAGCAGCCCACAGGGGGCGGACACCGGGGAGCTGTTTTTT
TRBJ2-7 NA TRBD2 TRBV12-3/TRBV12-4 19 CASSLGIVGRTSDSYEQYF TGTGCCAGCAGTTTAGGTATTGTTGGGCGGACTAGCGACTCCTACGAGCAGTACTTC
TRBJ1-3 few NA TRBV6-1 18 CASIERRGRVVRENTIYF TGTGCCAGCATAGAGCGGAGGGGACGGGTAGTGCGGGAAAACACCATATATTTT